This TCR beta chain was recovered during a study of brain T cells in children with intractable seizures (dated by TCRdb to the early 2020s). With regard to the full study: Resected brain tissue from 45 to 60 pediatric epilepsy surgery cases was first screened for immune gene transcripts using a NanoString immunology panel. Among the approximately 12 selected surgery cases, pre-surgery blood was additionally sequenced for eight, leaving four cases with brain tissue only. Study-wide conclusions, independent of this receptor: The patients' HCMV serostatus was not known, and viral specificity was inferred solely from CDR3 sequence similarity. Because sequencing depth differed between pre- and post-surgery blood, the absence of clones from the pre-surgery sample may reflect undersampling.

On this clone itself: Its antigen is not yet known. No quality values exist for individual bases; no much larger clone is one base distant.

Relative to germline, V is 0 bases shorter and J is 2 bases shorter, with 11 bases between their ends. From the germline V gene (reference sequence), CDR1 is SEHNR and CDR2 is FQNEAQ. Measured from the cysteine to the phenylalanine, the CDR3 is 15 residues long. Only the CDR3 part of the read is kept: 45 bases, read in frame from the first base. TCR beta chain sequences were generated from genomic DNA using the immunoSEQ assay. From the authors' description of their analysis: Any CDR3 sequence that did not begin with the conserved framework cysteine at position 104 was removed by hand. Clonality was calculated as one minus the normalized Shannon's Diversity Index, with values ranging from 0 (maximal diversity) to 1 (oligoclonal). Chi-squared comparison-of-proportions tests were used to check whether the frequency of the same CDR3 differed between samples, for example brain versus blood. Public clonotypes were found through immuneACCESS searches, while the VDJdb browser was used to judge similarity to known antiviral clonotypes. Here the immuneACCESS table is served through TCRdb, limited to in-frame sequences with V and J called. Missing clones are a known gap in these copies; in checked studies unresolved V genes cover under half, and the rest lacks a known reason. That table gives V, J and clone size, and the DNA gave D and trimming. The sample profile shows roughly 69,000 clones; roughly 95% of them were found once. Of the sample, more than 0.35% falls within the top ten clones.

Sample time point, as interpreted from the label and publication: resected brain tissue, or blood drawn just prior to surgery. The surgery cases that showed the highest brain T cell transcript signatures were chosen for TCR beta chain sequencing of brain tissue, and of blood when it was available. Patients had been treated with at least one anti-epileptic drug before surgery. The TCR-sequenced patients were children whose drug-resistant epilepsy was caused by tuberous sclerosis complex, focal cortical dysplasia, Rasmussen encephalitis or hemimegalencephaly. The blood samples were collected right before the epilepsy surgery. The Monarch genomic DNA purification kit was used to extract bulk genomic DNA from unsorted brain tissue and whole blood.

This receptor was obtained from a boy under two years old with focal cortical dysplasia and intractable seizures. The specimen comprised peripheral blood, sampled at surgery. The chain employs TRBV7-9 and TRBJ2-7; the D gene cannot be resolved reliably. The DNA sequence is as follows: TGTGCCAGCAGCTTAGCGGTTTCCCGCCCCTACGAGCAGTACTTC. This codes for CASSLAVSRPYEQYF.